This T cell receptor beta chain was retrieved from a study of blood T cells in healthy people across ages. About the study: Through template switching, about one barcoded beta molecule was captured per two T cells, as measured in model experiments. Study-wide points: No conclusive comparison of naive versus antigen-experienced cells was possible with unsorted PBMCs.

The CDR3 has 14 amino acids. Germline CDR1 is SGHTA and CDR2 is FQGNSA. Trimming took 5 bases from V and 4 from J; bases not matched to a gene: 4. With a J-beta primer mix and a sample-barcoded 5' primer, a second PCR ran about 7 to 12 cycles. MiXCR, applied by TCRdb to the 5' RACE reads, yields one record per CDR3 protein. The sample yields some 940,000 distinct CDR3 sequences, about 28% seen once. This clonotype was seen more than once but under ten times. What it binds is unknown. These data also featured in a second study, about T cells of mothers and their children. That source adds: A few healthy Caucasian mothers, along with their six children, were the donors. cDNA synthesis used all extracted RNA, approximately 1.4 ug per 15 ul.

The V gene is TRBV7-2, the J gene TRBJ2-2, with 7 bases fitting TRBD2. The clonotype originates from a woman in her thirties or forties in good health. The sequenced material came from blood. CDR3 in amino acids: CASSLSGVTGELFF. As DNA, the CDR3 is TGTGCCAGCAGCCTAAGCGGGGTCACCGGGGAGCTGTTTTTT. Based on the CDR3 plus reference TRBV7-2 and TRBJ2-2, the full variable domain is GAGVSQSPSNKVTEKGKDVELRCDPISGHTALYWYRQSLGQGLEFLIYFQGNSAPDKSGLPSDRFSAERTGGSVSTLTIQRTQQEDSAVYLCASSLSGVTGELFFGEGSRLTVL.